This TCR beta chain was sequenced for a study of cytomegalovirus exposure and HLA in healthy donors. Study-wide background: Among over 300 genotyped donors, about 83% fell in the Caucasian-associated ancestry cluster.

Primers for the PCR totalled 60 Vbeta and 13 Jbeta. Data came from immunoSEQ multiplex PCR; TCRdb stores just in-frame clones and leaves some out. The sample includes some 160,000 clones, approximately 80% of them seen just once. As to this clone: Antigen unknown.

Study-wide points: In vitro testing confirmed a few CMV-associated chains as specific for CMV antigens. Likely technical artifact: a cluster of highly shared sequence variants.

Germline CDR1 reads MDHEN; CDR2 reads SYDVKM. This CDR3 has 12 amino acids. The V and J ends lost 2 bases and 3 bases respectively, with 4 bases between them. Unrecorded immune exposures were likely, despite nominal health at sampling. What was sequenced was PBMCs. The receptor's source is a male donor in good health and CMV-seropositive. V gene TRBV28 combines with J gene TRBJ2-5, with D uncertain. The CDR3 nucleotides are TGTGCCAGCAGTTTACCTAAAGAGACCCAGTACTTC. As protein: CASSLPKETQYF.